The next 5 T cell receptor beta chains were all read from a single sample in a study of blood T cell repertoires in COVID-19 (dated by TCRdb to the early 2020s). The library was prepared using the immunoSEQ multiplex PCR assay. TCRdb re-hosts the immuneACCESS table, in-frame sequences only. Its copies lack some clones; in the studies checked, an unresolved V gene accounts for under half of them, and the cause for the rest is not known. The sample table records about 180,000 clones; around 73% of these occur just once. The ten largest clones capture 15% to 20% of the sample. Sequences were obtained from PBMCs or T cells enriched from blood (not recorded which). All receptors come from a woman in her forties or fifties who had recovered from COVID-19.

This chain uses TRBV6-2 or TRBV6-3 with TRBJ2-7; D is uncertain. CDR1 and CDR2 (germline): MNHEY, SVGEGT. The germline V and J ends were trimmed by 2 bases and 1 base, with 3 bases remaining between them. The CDR3 totals 12 residues. CDR3 sequence reads: CASSYPSYEQYF. CDR3 DNA sequence: TGTGCCAGCAGTTACCCTTCCTACGAGCAGTACTTC.

The chain links TRBV10-3 to TRBJ1-2, with a tentative D call TRBD1 (6 bases). There are 15 residues in the CDR3. Germline assignment: CDR1 ENHRY and CDR2 SYGVKD. V lost 7 bases, J lost 1 base, and 16 bases lay in between. CDR3 coding DNA: TGTGCCATCAAGATAGACAGGCTCGGTAACTATGGCTACACCTTC. Translation: CAIKIDRLGNYGYTF.

J is TRBJ2-3 and V is TRBV10-3; no clear D. Trimming took 0 bases from V and 4 from J, leaving 5 bases between them. The germline V gene has CDR1 ENHRY and CDR2 SYGVKD. CDR3 size: 13 residues. The CDR3 coding sequence is TGTGCCATCAGTGAGTCATCGGCAGATACGCAGTATTTT. The encoded protein is CAISESSADTQYF.

J is TRBJ2-3 and V is TRBV10-2; 13 bases are shared with TRBD2. The V segment lost 5 bases and the J segment 5 bases; nucleotides outside the gene matches: 13. Per the germline V gene, CDR1 is WSHSY and CDR2 is SAAADI. The CDR3 loop spans 18 amino acids. Here the CDR3 DNA reads TGCGCCAGCAGTCCTCAACCAGTGGGACTAGCGGGACTAGATACGCAGTATTTT. Its protein is CASSPQPVGLAGLDTQYF.

The rearrangement uses TRBV9 and TRBJ1-6, with 9 positions matching TRBD1. Germline V gives CDR1 SGDLS, CDR2 YYNGEE. The junction had 1 base not matched to a gene; V was cut back by 4 bases and J by 8 bases. The CDR3 runs to 13 residues. CDR3 region: CASSRTGDSPLHF. The DNA of the CDR3 is TGTGCCAGCAGCCGGACAGGGGATTCACCCCTCCACTTT.